The entry below gives a single T cell receptor beta chain sequence along with its context. The antigen is undetermined. This specimen comes from a study of identical twins. CDR1 and CDR2 (germline): SGHDN, FVKESK. V dropped 4 bases and J dropped 13; count of bases not matched to a gene: 14. The CDR3 spans 15 residues. TCRdb processed the 5' RACE reads anew with MiXCR; each CDR3 protein has one entry. In the table there are 1,800,000 or so distinct CDR3 sequences, about 32% of which are singletons. Healthy Caucasian individuals made up all the donors. Overall study findings and caveats: The abundant beta clonotypes from cord blood had fewer insertions, and memory repertoires had none of this. Twins' surplus sharing was weaker for beta out-of-frame sequences. Models came in too low on out-of-frame TCR alpha sharing in monozygotic twins.

Sequences were obtained from cord blood. This sequence originates from a newborn girl in good health. The chain links TRBV14 to TRBJ2-4; 9 nucleotides match TRBD2. This chain's CDR3 is CASSPQPGTSNEQYF. The CDR3 nucleotides are TGTGCCAGCAGCCCTCAACCCGGGACTAGCAATGAGCAGTACTTC.